This is a list of T cell receptor beta chains from one sample in a study of shared clonotypes between healthy human individuals. The protocol was immunoSEQ multiplex PCR, while the TCRdb copy is restricted to in-frame clones and leaves out a portion. Of roughly 300,000 clones listed, less than 75% are singletons. Sequencing was done on a sample of memory CD4+ T cells sorted from blood. Receptors originate from a man aged 30-40 years in good health. CDR3s include the opening cysteine and the closing phenylalanine or tryptophan. A D gene is named only where the DNA matches it firmly. Part of the rows lack a size; the others show once, few, many or a class for expanded clones.

J: TRBJ2-7; V: TRBV7-8; D: TRBD2; size: .; CDR3: CASSFGLAGTASYEQYF; DNA: TGTGCCAGCAGCTTTGGACTAGCGGGCACAGCTTCCTACGAGCAGTACTTC
J: TRBJ2-6; V: TRBV29-1; D: .; size: .; CDR3: CSVARQGEANVLTF; DNA: TGCAGCGTTGCAAGGCAGGGTGAGGCCAACGTCCTGACTTTC
J: TRBJ2-3; V: TRBV7-2; D: .; size: .; CDR3: CASSPAGSADTQYF; DNA: TGTGCCAGCAGTCCAGCGGGCTCAGCAGATACGCAGTATTTT
J: TRBJ1-5; V: TRBV18; D: .; size: few; CDR3: CASSSYSNQPQHF; DNA: TGTGCCAGCTCATCCTATAGCAATCAGCCCCAGCATTTT
J: TRBJ2-7; V: TRBV11-2; D: TRBD1; size: .; CDR3: CASTGLDRETYEQCF; DNA: TGTGCCAGCACGGGATTGGACAGGGAGACCTACGAGCAGTGCTTC
J: TRBJ1-5; V: TRBV19; D: .; size: .; CDR3: CASQDSLMAQHF; DNA: TGTGCCAGTCAGGACTCCTTAATGGCCCAGCATTTT
J: TRBJ1-1; V: TRBV6-1; D: TRBD1; size: .; CDR3: CASRTGAAEAFF; DNA: TGTGCCAGCAGGACAGGGGCCGCTGAAGCTTTCTTT
J: TRBJ2-1; V: TRBV20-1; D: .; size: .; CDR3: CSAGDRYEQFF; DNA: TGCAGTGCAGGGGACCGTTATGAGCAGTTCTTC
J: TRBJ2-7; V: TRBV19; D: .; size: .; CDR3: CASSQGNMGEQYF; DNA: TGTGCCAGTAGCCAGGGAAATATGGGCGAGCAGTACTTC
J: TRBJ1-3; V: TRBV11-3; D: .; size: .; CDR3: CASSDGASSGNTIYF; DNA: TGTGCCAGCAGCGATGGGGCTAGCTCAGGAAACACCATATATTTT
J: TRBJ1-3; V: TRBV6-1; D: .; size: once; CDR3: CASSEEGHSGNTIYF; DNA: TGTGCCAGCAGTGAAGAGGGCCACTCTGGAAACACCATATATTTT
J: TRBJ1-4; V: TRBV21-1; D: .; size: few; CDR3: CASSKEVNEKLFF; DNA: TGTGCCAGCAGCAAAGAGGTTAATGAAAAACTGTTTTTT
J: TRBJ2-4; V: TRBV4-1; D: TRBD2; size: .; CDR3: CASSQAATSDIQYF; DNA: TGCGCCAGCAGCCAAGCCGCGACTAGCGACATTCAGTACTTC
J: TRBJ2-5; V: TRBV30; D: .; size: .; CDR3: CAWKLSGVETQYF; DNA: TGTGCCTGGAAATTATCGGGGGTTGAGACCCAGTACTTC
J: TRBJ2-6; V: TRBV11-2; D: .; size: many; CDR3: CASSLQVSGANVLTF; DNA: TGTGCCAGCAGCTTGCAGGTGTCTGGGGCCAACGTCCTGACTTTC
J: TRBJ2-3; V: TRBV27; D: TRBD2; size: .; CDR3: CASSPRAGVTDTQYF; DNA: TGTGCCAGCAGTCCTCGAGCGGGAGTCACAGATACGCAGTATTTT
J: TRBJ2-1; V: TRBV5-1; D: .; size: .; CDR3: CASSLSGVSYNEQFF; DNA: TGCGCCAGCAGCTTATCAGGGGTTTCCTACAATGAGCAGTTCTTC
J: TRBJ2-3; V: TRBV28; D: .; size: .; CDR3: CASSLSPEEGTDTQYF; DNA: TGTGCCAGCAGTTTATCCCCGGAGGAGGGAACAGATACGCAGTATTTT